This T cell receptor (beta chain) was documented in a study of beta chain features in type 1 diabetes. Whole-study findings and limits: It was among patients, rather than healthy donors, that naive, central memory and Treg TCRB repertoires appeared more similar.

Trimming cost V 0 bases and J 2 bases; bases outside gene matches: 10. CDR3 length: 18 amino acids. Germline V lookup: CDR1 LGHNA, CDR2 YSLEER. Sequencing targeted expressed TCRB transcripts, as all isolated RNA had been reverse transcribed. The method was immunoSEQ multiplex PCR; TCRdb's version includes in-frame clones alone and lacks a portion of them. Of some 900,000 clones in the sample, about a sixth were seen once. With regard to this clone: Its cognate antigen is unknown.

The chain couples TRBV4-3 to TRBJ2-3; TRBD2 matches 8 bases. The specimen was naive CD4+ T cells from blood. The receptor's source is a woman aged 18-29 years in good health. CDR3 protein: CASSQDQTSGPNTDTQYF. CDR3 bases: TGCGCCAGCAGCCAAGATCAAACTAGCGGACCAAACACAGATACGCAGTATTTT.